This T cell receptor (beta chain) was captured in a study of CD8+ T cells in alopecia areata. From germline, CDR1 is SGDLS and CDR2 YYNGEE. This CDR3 is 14 amino acids long. V lost 3 bases, J lost 2 bases, and 3 bases stayed unmatched. Treatment denoted: oral pan-JAK inhibitor, 5-10 mg twice daily. cDNA prepared by RNA extraction and subsequent reverse transcription served as the template for sequencing. Sequencing used immunoSEQ multiplex PCR; TCRdb keeps in-frame clones, though not all of them. The profile shows about 200,000 clones, 58% of them singletons. The receptor's source is a human donor with alopecia areata. V usage is TRBV9 and J usage is TRBJ2-3; 7 nucleotides match TRBD2. The material sequenced was CD4+ T cells sorted from blood, taken at week 24, from a patient treated with tofacitinib. CDR3 residues: CASSGRDYTDTQYF. As DNA, the CDR3 is TGTGCCAGCAGCGGACGGGACTACACAGATACGCAGTATTTT. Using reference TRBV9 and TRBJ2-3 for the parts outside the CDR3, the full variable domain is DSGVTQTPKHLITATGQRVTLRCSPRSGDLSVYWYQQSLDQGLQFLIQYYNGEERAKGNILERFSAQQFPDLHSELNLSSLELGDSALYFCASSGRDYTDTQYFGPGTRLTVL.